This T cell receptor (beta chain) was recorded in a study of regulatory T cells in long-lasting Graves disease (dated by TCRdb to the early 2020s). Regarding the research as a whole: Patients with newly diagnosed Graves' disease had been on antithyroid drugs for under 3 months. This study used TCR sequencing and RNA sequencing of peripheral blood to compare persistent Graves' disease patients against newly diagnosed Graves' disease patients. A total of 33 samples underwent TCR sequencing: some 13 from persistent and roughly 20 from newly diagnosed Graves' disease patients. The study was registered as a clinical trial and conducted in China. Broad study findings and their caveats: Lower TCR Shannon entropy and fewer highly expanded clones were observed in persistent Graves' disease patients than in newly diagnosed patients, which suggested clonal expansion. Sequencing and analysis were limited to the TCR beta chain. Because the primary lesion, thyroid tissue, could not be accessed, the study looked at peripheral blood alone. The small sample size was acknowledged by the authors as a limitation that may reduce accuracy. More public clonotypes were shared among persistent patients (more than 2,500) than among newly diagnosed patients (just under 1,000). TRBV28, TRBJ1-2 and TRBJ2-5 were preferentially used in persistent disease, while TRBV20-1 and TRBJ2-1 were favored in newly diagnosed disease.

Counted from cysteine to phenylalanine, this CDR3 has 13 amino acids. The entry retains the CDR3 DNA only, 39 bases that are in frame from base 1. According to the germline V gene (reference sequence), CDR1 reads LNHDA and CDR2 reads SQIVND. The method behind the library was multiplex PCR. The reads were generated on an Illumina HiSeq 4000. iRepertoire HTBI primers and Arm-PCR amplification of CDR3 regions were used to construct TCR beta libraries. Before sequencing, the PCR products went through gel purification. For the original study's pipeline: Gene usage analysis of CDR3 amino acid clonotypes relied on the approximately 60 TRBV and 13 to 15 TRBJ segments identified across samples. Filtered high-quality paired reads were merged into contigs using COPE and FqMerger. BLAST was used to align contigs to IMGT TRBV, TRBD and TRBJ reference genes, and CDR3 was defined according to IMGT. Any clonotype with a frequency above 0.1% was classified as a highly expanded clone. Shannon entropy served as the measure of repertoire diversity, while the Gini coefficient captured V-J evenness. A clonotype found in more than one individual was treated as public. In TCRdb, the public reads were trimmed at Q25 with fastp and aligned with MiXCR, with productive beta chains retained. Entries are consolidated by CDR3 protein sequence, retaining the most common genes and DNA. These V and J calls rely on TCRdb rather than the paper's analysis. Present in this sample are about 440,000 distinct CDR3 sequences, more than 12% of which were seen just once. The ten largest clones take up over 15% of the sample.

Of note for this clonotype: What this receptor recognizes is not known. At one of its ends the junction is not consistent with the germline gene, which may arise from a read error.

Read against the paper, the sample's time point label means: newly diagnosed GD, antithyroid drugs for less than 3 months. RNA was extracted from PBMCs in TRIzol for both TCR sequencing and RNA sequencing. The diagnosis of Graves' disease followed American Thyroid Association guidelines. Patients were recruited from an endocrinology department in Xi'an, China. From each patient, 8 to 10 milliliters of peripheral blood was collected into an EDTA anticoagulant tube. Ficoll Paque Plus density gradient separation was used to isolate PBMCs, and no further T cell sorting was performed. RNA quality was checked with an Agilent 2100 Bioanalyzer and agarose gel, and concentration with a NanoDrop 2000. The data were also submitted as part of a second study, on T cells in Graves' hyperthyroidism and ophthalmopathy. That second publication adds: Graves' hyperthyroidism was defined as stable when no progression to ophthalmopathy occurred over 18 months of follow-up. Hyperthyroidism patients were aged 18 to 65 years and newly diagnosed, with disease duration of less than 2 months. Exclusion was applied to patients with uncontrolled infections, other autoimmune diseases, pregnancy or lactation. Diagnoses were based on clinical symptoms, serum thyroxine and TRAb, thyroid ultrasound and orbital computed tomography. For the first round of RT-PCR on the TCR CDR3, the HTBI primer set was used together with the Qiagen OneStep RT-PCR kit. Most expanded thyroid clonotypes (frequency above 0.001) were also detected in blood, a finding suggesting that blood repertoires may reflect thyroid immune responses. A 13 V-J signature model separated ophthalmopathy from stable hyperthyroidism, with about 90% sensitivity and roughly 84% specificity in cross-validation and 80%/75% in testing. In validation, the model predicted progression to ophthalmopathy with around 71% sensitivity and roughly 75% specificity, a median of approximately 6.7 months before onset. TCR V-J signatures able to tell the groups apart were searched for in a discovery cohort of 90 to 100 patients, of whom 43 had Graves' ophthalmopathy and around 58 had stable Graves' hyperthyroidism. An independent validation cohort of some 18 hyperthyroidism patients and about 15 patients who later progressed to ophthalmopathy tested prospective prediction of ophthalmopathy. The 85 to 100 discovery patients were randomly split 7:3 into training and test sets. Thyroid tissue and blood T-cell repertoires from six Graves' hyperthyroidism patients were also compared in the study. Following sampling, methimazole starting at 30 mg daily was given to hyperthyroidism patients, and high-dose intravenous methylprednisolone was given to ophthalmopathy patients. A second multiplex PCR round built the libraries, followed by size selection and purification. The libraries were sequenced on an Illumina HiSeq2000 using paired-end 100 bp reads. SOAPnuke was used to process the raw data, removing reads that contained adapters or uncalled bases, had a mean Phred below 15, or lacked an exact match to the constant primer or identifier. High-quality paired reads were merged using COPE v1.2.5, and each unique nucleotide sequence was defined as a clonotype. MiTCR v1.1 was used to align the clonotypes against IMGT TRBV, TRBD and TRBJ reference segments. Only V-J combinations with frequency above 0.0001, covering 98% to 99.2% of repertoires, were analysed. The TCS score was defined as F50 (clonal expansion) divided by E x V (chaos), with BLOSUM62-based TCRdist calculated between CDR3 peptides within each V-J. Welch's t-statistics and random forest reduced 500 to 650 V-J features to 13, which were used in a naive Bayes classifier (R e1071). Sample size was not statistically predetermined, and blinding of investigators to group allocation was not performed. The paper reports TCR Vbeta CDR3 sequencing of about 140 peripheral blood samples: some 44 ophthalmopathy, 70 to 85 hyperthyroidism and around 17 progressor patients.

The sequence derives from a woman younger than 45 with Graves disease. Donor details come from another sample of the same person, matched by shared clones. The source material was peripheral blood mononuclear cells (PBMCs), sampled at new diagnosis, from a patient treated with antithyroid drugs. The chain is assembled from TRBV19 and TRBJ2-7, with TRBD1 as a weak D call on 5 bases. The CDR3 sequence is CASSRSRGYEQHF. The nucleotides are TGTGCCAGTAGTAGGTCAAGGGGCTACGAGCAGCACTTC.